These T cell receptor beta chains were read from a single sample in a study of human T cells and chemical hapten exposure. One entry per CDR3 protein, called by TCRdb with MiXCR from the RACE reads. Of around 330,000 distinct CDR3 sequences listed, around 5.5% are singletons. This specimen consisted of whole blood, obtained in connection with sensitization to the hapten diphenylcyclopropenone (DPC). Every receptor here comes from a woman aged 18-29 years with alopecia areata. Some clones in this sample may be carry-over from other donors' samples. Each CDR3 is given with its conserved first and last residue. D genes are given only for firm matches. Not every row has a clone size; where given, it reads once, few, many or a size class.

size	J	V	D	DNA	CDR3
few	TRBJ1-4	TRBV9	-	TGTGCCAGCAGCGTAACAGGGACACCATATGAAAAACTGTTTTTT	CASSVTGTPYEKLFF
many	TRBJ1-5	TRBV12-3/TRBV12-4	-	TGTGCCAGCAGTAAGAAAAGGGATAGCAATCAGCCCCAGCATTTT	CASSKKRDSNQPQHF
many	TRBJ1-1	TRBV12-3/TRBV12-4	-	TGTGCCAGCAGACTTGACCCATACACTGAAGCTTTCTTT	CASRLDPYTEAFF
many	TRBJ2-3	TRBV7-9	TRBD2	TGTGCCAGCAGCCCCCCAGTAGCGGGGGGGCAGTATTTT	CASSPPVAGGQYF
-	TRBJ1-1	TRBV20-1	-	TGCAGTGCTTTCAAAGGGGGTGGGAGCACTGAAGCTTTCTTT	CSAFKGGGSTEAFF
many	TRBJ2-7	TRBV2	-	TGTGCCAGCAGTGTTTACTCCTACGAGCAGTACTTC	CASSVYSYEQYF
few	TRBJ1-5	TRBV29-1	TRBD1	TGCAGCGATGCCCTAGCCGGACAGGGGATAAGGGGCAATCAGCCCCAGCATTTT	CSDALAGQGIRGNQPQHF
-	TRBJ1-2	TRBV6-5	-	TGTGCCAGCAGTTGGGTTTCTAACTATGGCTACACCTTC	CASSWVSNYGYTF
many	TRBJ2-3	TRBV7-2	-	TGTGCCAGCAGCTTCTCGGACATCACCGATACGCAGTATTTT	CASSFSDITDTQYF
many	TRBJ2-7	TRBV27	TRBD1	TGTGCCAGCAGTATTACCCCGGGACAGCCTCCCTACGAGCAGTACTTC	CASSITPGQPPYEQYF
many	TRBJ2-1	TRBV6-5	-	TGTGCCAGCAGTTACTCTACGGAGAATGAGCAGTTCTTC	CASSYSTENEQFF
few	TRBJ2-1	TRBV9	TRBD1	TGTGCCAGCAGCGTAGGAAGAGTCGGGACAGGGTTTGACAATGAGCAGTTCTTC	CASSVGRVGTGFDNEQFF
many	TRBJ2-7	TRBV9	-	TGTGCCAGCAGCGTAGAAGGGAGTTGGCAGAGCCCCTACGAGCAGTACTTC	CASSVEGSWQSPYEQYF
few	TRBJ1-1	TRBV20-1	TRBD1	TGCAGTGCTAGTACGACAGGGGATGGCACTGAAGCTTTCTTT	CSASTTGDGTEAFF
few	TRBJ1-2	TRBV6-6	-	TGTGCCAGCAGTTCACCGGGATACTATGGCTACACCTTC	CASSSPGYYGYTF
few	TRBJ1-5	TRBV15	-	TGTGCCACCAGCAGAGAGGGGGTTAATCAGCCCCAGCATTTT	CATSREGVNQPQHF
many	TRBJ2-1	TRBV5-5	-	TGTGCCAGCAGCTTGGGGAGGGCCAGGGGAAATGAGCAGTTCTTC	CASSLGRARGNEQFF
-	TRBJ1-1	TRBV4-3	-	TGCGCCAGCAGCCAAGTCGACAGAACGGGCACTGAAGCTTTCTTT	CASSQVDRTGTEAFF
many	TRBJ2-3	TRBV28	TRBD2	TGTGCCAGCAGCCCAAGACTAGCGGGGGGCCATAAAGATACGCAGTATTTT	CASSPRLAGGHKDTQYF
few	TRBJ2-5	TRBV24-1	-	TGTGCCACCAGTGGATCTTCAGAAGAGACCCAGTACTTC	CATSGSSEETQYF
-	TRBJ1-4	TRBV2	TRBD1	TGTGCCAGCAGTGAAACCCGGGCGACAGGGTCTGGAAAACTGTTTTTT	CASSETRATGSGKLFF
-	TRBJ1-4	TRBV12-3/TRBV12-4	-	TGTGCCAGCAGTCCTAGACAGGAATTAGAAAAACTGTTTTTT	CASSPRQELEKLFF
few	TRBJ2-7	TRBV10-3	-	TGTGCCATCAGTGAGTCGAGCGGCAGCTGGGGGGAGCAGTACTTC	CAISESSGSWGEQYF